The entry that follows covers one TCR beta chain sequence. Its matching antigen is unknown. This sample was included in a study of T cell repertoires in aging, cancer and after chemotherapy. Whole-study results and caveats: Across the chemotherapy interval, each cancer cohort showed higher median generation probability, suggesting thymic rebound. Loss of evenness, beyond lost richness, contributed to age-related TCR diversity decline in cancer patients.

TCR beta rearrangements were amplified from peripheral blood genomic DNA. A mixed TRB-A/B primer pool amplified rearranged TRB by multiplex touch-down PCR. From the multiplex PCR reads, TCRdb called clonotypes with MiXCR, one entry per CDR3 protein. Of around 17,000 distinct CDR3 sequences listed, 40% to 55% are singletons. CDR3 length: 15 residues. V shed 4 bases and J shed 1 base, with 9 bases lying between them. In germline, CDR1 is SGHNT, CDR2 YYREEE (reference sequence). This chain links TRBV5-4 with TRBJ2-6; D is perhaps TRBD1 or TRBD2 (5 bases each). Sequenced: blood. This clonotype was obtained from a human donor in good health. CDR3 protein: CASSPGGSGANVLTF. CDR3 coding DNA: TGTGCCAGCAGCCCTGGGGGTTCTGGGGCCAACGTCCTGACTTTC.